What follows describes a single TCR beta chain. Its antigen is still unknown. Base quality data are lacking; no much larger clone is found one base away. The source of the sample is a study of blood T cells in healthy people across ages (dated by TCRdb to about 2015). With respect to the entire study: In model experiments, roughly one uniquely barcoded TCR beta cDNA molecule per two T cells was captured by template switching. The study measured age-related changes in TCR beta repertoire diversity using deep sequencing normalized with unique cDNA molecular identifiers. Donors were grouped into four age groups: young (average approximately 16 years), middle-aged (approximately 41), aged (roughly 62) and long-lived (less than 85). To avoid experimental bias, donors of different ages were randomly spread across the sequencing lanes. The study analyzed two additional independent replicas of 1 million unique cDNA reads from the same blood draw for two donors, one aged 18 to 29 and one aged 80 or older.

The donors were 40 or so Caucasian individuals from Russia, aged roughly 6 to 90 years, who were systemically healthy. Each donor gave ten milliliters of peripheral blood, drawn into EDTA-treated Vacutainer tubes. PBMCs were isolated by Ficoll-Paque density-gradient centrifugation, with at least 6.5 million obtained per sample. Trizol reagent was used to extract total RNA from the PBMCs, yielding at least 5.5 micrograms per sample. The percentages of naive CD45RAhigh/CD27high T cells were determined by flow cytometry on a PBMC aliquot from every donor. The method behind the library was 5' RACE. Instrument used: Illumina HiSeq 2500. The second PCR ran for roughly 7 to 11 cycles and used a J-beta primer mix along with a sample-barcoded 5' primer. Each TCR beta cDNA molecule received a unique molecular identifier from a template-switch 5' adaptor carrying 12 random nucleotides. At least 2.5 million CDR3-containing paired-end reads were obtained from each sample. First-strand cDNA synthesis was performed from all RNA using the Mint cDNA synthesis kit, with priming by a TRBC-specific oligonucleotide. Following uracil-DNA glycosylase treatment, all cDNA underwent a first 18-cycle PCR with the universal primers M1SS and BC2_uni_R. Turning to the authors' computational methods: For normalization, 1 million high-quality reads, each with a distinct molecular identifier, were randomly selected from each sample. Instead of being binned into consensus sequences, reads with shared molecular identifiers were discarded. MiTCR, set to a Q25 quality threshold and the strictest error-elimination algorithm, was used for CDR3 identification, clonotype clustering and error correction. A nonparametric unseen species model with Euler transformation was used to estimate lower-bound total TCR beta diversity. The public reads were run again by TCRdb, first through fastp at Q25 and then through MiXCR, and only productive beta chains were kept. Each CDR3 protein gets just one entry, which takes the most common genes and DNA from the rows behind it. TCRdb assigned the V and J calls; the authors' analysis was not used. The sample has about 1.5 million distinct CDR3 sequences on record, about 45% of them singletons. Of the sample, about 4% falls within the top ten clones.

Trimming costs V 5 bases and J 1 base, and their ends lie 17 bases apart. CDR3 length: 16 amino acids, cysteine to phenylalanine. This entry keeps only the CDR3 DNA: 48 bases, framed from base 1. CDR1 and CDR2 are drawn from the germline V gene (reference sequence): SEHNR, FQNEAQ. What the research found in general, with its limitations: Because profiling used bulk unsorted PBMCs, naive and antigen-experienced compartments could not be compared conclusively. Observed TCR beta diversity correlated strongly with the percentage of naive T cells measured by flow cytometry. Estimates of total diversity from one million sequenced T cells were regarded as lower bounds and underestimates. The long-lived group showed more naive CD4+ T cells, fewer expanded clones and increased TCR diversity than the aged group, suggesting age selection. As age increased, observed TCR beta diversity per million T cells dropped in a roughly linear way, and a significant reduction was already evident by age 40. The CMV infection status of donors was not known, potentially confounding age-related changes in expanded clonotypes.

The origin of this receptor is a woman younger than 35 in good health. Source material: blood. The chain is assembled from TRBV7-9 and TRBJ1-1; the D region possibly corresponds to TRBD1 (5 bases align). The bases are TGTGCCAGCAGCCACCGACGGGGGACTAGGAACACTGAAGCTTTCTTT. This yields the protein CASSHRRGTRNTEAFF.